Each of the 17 T cell receptor beta chains below was sequenced from the same sample in a study of blood T cell repertoires in COVID-19. Clones were read by immunoSEQ multiplex PCR, and TCRdb kept only the in-frame ones, dropping some. The table has 150,000 or so clones, roughly nine tenths seen once. Sequenced input: peripheral blood. The receptors derive from a man in his late teens or twenties with COVID-19, enrolled during active disease.

The chain uses TRBV4-3 and TRBJ2-6; tentative D call: TRBD1 (5 bases). The V and J ends lost 0 bases and 0 bases respectively, with 21 bases between them. CDR1 is LGHNA, CDR2 YSLEER, per germline. The CDR3 has 21 residues. The CDR3 here is CASSQDYGQGSLYSGANVLTF. DNA of the CDR3: TGCGCCAGCAGCCAAGATTACGGTCAGGGCAGCCTCTACTCTGGGGCCAACGTCCTGACTTTC.

The chain employs TRBV19 and TRBJ1-5; the match to TRBD1 covers 12 bases. Germline loops: CDR1 LNHDA, CDR2 SQIVND (reference sequence). Trimming cost V 7 bases and J 1 base; bases outside gene matches: 8. The CDR3 runs to 17 residues. CDR3 loop: CASNPGTGGSSNQPQHF. CDR3 sequence (DNA): TGTGCCAGTAACCCCGGGACAGGGGGCTCGAGCAATCAGCCCCAGCATTTT.

This clone came up once. This rearrangement joins TRBV5-1 to TRBJ2-5; TRBD2 is a possible D gene (5 bases). Germline CDR1 is SGHRS and CDR2 is YFSETQ. Trimming took off 6 bases at V and 1 base at J, with 10 bases between the two ends. This CDR3 spans 13 amino acids. Written as DNA, the CDR3 is TGCGCCAGCACGGAGGACGTCCAAGAGACCCAGTACTTC. The encoded protein is CASTEDVQETQYF.

This rearrangement joins TRBV9 to TRBJ2-7, with D maybe TRBD2 (6 bases). The CDR3 has 12 residues. The germline V gene encodes CDR1 SGDLS and CDR2 YYNGEE. V lost 3 bases to trimming and J lost 10 bases, with 14 bases between them. For the CDR3, the DNA is TGTGCCAGCAGCGCGGTGGGGCGGGAACAGTACTTC. It is translated as CASSAVGREQYF. Full variable domain (remainder filled in from reference TRBV9 and TRBJ2-7): DSGVTQTPKHLITATGQRVTLRCSPRSGDLSVYWYQQSLDQGLQFLIQYYNGEERAKGNILERFSAQQFPDLHSELNLSSLELGDSALYFCASSAVGREQYFGPGTRLTVT.

CDR3 protein: CASSLTPPGQGNYEQYF. CDR3 sequence (DNA): TGTGCCAGCAGTTTAACACCACCGGGACAGGGGAACTACGAGCAGTACTTC. The gene calls are TRBV27 and TRBJ2-7, with TRBD1 identical over 10 bases. The CDR3 sequence is 17 residues long. The junction had 10 bases not matched to a gene; V was cut back by 2 bases and J by 3 bases. Germline V lookup: CDR1 MNHEY, CDR2 SMNVEV (reference sequence).

This clone has at least ten counts. The chain has TRBV7-3 and TRBJ2-7; a weak D match, TRBD2 (7 bases). This CDR3 comprises 14 residues. Germline loops: CDR1 SGHTA, CDR2 FQGTGA. V lost 5 bases and J lost 2, with 13 bases in between. The CDR3 here is CASSPVGGPYEQYF. The CDR3 nucleotides read TGTGCCAGCAGCCCCGTCGGGGGGCCCTACGAGCAGTACTTC.

This rearrangement joins TRBV5-4 to TRBJ1-3; TRBD1 matches 7 bases. The CDR3 runs 16 residues. Germline values: CDR1 SGHNT, CDR2 YYREEE (reference sequence). The J segment lost 0 bases and the V segment lost 0 bases, leaving 3 bases of the junction unmatched. CDR3 protein: CASSLEGGASGNTIYF. In nucleotides, the CDR3 is TGTGCCAGCAGCTTGGAAGGGGGCGCCTCTGGAAACACCATATATTTT.

The chain recombines TRBV5-6 with TRBJ1-6, with 7 bases matching TRBD1. Germline assignment: CDR1 SGHDT and CDR2 YYEEEE. The V and J ends lost 3 bases and 6 bases, in that order; junction bases with no gene match: 6. The CDR3 has 15 amino acids. In DNA, the CDR3 is TGTGCCAGCAGCTCCCCGAGACAGGGTAATTCACCCCTCCACTTT. Its translation: CASSSPRQGNSPLHF.

J is TRBJ1-6 and V is TRBV14; 11 bases fit TRBD1. Germline CDR1 is SGHDN and CDR2 is FVKESK. The CDR3 runs to 17 residues. Germline trimming cut 5 bases from V and 4 bases from J; bases unmatched to any gene: 7. The CDR3 nucleotides are TGTGCCAGCAGCACAGGACAGGGGGCAGGGTATAATTCACCCCTCCACTTT. Its translation: CASSTGQGAGYNSPLHF.

This sequence joins TRBV11-1 and TRBJ2-3; D not resolved. V lost 1 base to trimming and J lost 14 bases, with 13 bases between them. The V gene's germline CDR1 is SGHAT and CDR2 FQDESV (reference sequence). This CDR3 region has 12 residues. CDR3 amino acids: CASSLDSRKRYF. The CDR3 DNA reads TGTGCCAGCAGCTTAGATTCCAGAAAGCGGTATTTT.

V and J are TRBV7-2 and TRBJ2-1; 10 positions match TRBD2. V dropped 1 base and J dropped 2; count of bases not matched to a gene: 2. Germline V gives CDR1 SGHTA, CDR2 FQGNSA. The CDR3 consists of 16 residues. The CDR3 reads CASSLGSGRAYNEQFF. In DNA form, the CDR3 reads TGTGCCAGCAGCTTAGGGAGCGGGAGGGCCTACAATGAGCAGTTCTTC.

This clone was recorded only once. J is TRBJ2-7 and V is TRBV6-6; 10 bases align to TRBD2. CDR1 and CDR2 from the germline V gene are MNHNY and SVGAGI (reference sequence). The V gene end was trimmed by 6 bases and the J gene end by 3 bases; junction bases not matched to a gene: 8. The CDR3 sequence is 15 residues long. CDR3 in amino acids: CASSYLGLANYEQYF. In DNA form, the CDR3 reads TGTGCCAGCAGCTACCTGGGACTAGCGAACTACGAGCAGTACTTC.

The chain links TRBV12-3 or TRBV12-4 to TRBJ2-7; 7 bases are a match to TRBD1. This CDR3 region has 13 residues. The V gene end was trimmed by 5 bases and the J gene end by 3 bases; junction bases not matched to a gene: 4. As DNA, the CDR3 is TGTGCCAGCAGTCGGGGACAGAGCTACGAGCAGTACTTC. Translating it yields CASSRGQSYEQYF.

The chain recombines TRBV19 with TRBJ2-1; the match to TRBD1 covers 9 bases. This CDR3 has 15 residues. Losses at the gene ends were 6 bases for V and 7 bases for J; bases not matched to a gene: 10. Germline loops: CDR1 LNHDA, CDR2 SQIVND (reference sequence). For the CDR3, the DNA is TGTGCCAGTAGCTCGGGACAGGGTAACTATAATGAGCAGTTCTTC. It translates to CASSSGQGNYNEQFF.

V is TRBV7-2 and J is TRBJ1-3, with D possibly matching TRBD1 (5 bases). The germline CDR1 and CDR2 sequences are SGHTA and FQGNSA. This CDR3 is 16 amino acids long. V lost 4 bases and J lost 0, with 13 bases in between. The CDR3 nucleotides read TGTGCCAGCAGCTCAAGACAGCTGATCTCTGGAAACACCATATATTTT. Translating gives CASSSRQLISGNTIYF.

This clone was seen a single time. The V gene is TRBV6-5, the J gene TRBJ1-6; 10 bases match TRBD1. V gave up 2 bases and J gave up 7 bases; unmatched junction bases: 5. The CDR3 consists of 16 residues. CDR1 MNHEY and CDR2 SVGAGI come from the germline V gene. CDR3 loop: CASSYQGQGLNSPLHF. Written as DNA, the CDR3 is TGTGCCAGCAGTTACCAGGGACAGGGGTTAAATTCACCCCTCCACTTT.

Turning to this clone: A read error may produce the germline difference seen at one junction end. The chain carries TRBV10-2 and TRBJ1-4; tentatively, D is TRBD1 (5 bases). This CDR3 is built from 14 residues. Germline-derived CDR1 and CDR2 are WSHSY and SAAADI. CDR3 loop: CASTDGGMGEKLLF. The CDR3 coding sequence is TGCGCCAGCACCGACGGGGGGATGGGGGAGAAACTGCTTTTT.